This TCR beta chain was found in a study of T cell changes during pregnancy in multiple sclerosis. Assay used: immunoSEQ multiplex PCR; TCRdb lists only in-frame clones, some missing. The profile shows tens of thousands of clones, roughly nine tenths of them singletons. V lost 1 base and J 0 bases, leaving 7 bases between the germline ends. This CDR3 comprises 15 residues. Germline V gene sequence: CDR1 GTSNPN, CDR2 SVGIG (reference sequence). The specimen was peripheral blood, collected after pregnancy. This TCR came from a female donor in good health, enrolled as a control in a pregnancy study. The gene calls are TRBV30 and TRBJ2-6; TRBD1 is a possible D gene (6 bases). This CDR3 reads CAWSEGGSGANVLTF. The CDR3 DNA follows: TGTGCCTGGAGTGAAGGGGGCTCTGGGGCCAACGTCCTGACTTTC.